This T cell receptor (beta chain) was sequenced in a study of blood T cell repertoires in COVID-19 (TCRdb year 2020). Describing the broader study: The collaborator samples originated in the United States, Italy and Spain and spanned the acute and convalescent phases of COVID-19. The prospective study material was composed of cDNA or gDNA derived from T cells, B-cell-depleted T cells, or PBMCs. The dataset comprised deeply sampled blood TCRbeta repertoires from subjects exposed to, actively infected with, or recovered from COVID-19. The repertoires were released in a freely available public database meant as a resource for research on the immune response to SARS-CoV-2. The samples were drawn from two sources: the first 160 participants of the ongoing ImmuneRACE study, and 1,200 or so subjects contributed by 6 global collaborators. The sample metadata nearly always contained a de-identified subject ID, COVID-19 status, age in years and sex. Where available, HLA class I and class II types were obtained from metadata supplied by the sample provider rather than from assay-based typing. What the research found in general, with its limitations: The quantity of clinical and demographic metadata differed by source and by participant and was supplied without curation.

Worth noting for this clone: Its antigen specificity is not known. Per-nucleotide qualities are absent, and no much larger clonotype sits a single base away.

TCRbeta CDR3 regions were amplified from genomic DNA using the immunoSEQ Assay, a bias-controlled multiplex PCR. The study's own analysis went as follows. Within the assay, amplification of reference gene primers was used to estimate how many nucleated cells each sample contained. To quantify the absolute abundance of each unique TCRbeta CDR3 rearrangement, sequence reads were collapsed and filtered. For each sample, productive Simpson clonality was calculated as the square root of Simpson's diversity index across productive rearrangements. The source is immuneACCESS, and TCRdb retained only in-frame sequences with V and J called. Part of the clones is not carried over; for the studies checked, unresolved V genes explain less than half of this, and the remainder is unexplained. V and J calls and clone size are given by that table; D and trimming were obtained from the DNA. The sample table lists hundreds of thousands of clones, about 80% of them with a count of one. The top ten hold around 3.4% of the sample.

Measured from the cysteine to the phenylalanine, the CDR3 is 13 residues long. This entry keeps only the CDR3 DNA: 39 bases, framed from base 1. V ends up 6 bases short and J 7 bases short, with an unmatched junction base count of 2. The germline V gene specifies MNHEY as CDR1 and SVGAGI as CDR2. Each collaborating institution followed its own protocols to collect whole blood in K2EDTA tubes. For TCRbeta analysis, collaborators shipped samples in one of three forms: frozen whole blood, isolated PBMCs, or DNA extracted from either of those sample types. The clonotype was recovered from a woman at least 80 years old with acute or convalescent COVID-19. Recombination linked TRBV6-5 to TRBJ1-4, with 10 junctional bases fitting TRBD1. Sequencing input: peripheral blood. The DNA sequence is as follows: TGTGCCAGCAGCGGACAGGGGGGTGAAAAACTGTTTTTT. It is translated as CASSGQGGEKLFF.